This TCR beta chain was found in a study of T cell responses to AZD1222 COVID-19 vaccine. Germline V gene sequence: CDR1 WSHSY, CDR2 SAAADI. Trimming cost V 8 bases and J 4 bases; bases outside gene matches: 9. The CDR3 extends over 14 amino acids. Study-wide findings and caveats: Nearly half of spike-specific TCRs reportedly target variant regions that are unmutated in the B.1.351 and B.1.1.7 variants. With two AZD1222 doses given, Spike-specific TCR breadth and depth both rose. CD4 TCRs linked to vaccination spanned spike, dominating at 160-218 and 743-854. No day 14 peak samples; only post-peak repertoires were characterized.

Sequenced by immunoSEQ multiplex PCR; TCRdb stores in-frame clones only, minus some. The sample has about 98,000 clones, approximately 86% seen once; the top ten hold around 5.8%. This clone is a singleton in its sample. The antigen is unknown. The source was peripheral blood, collected on day 0 of AZD1222 vaccination. The TCR comes from an adult in good health. V usage is TRBV10-2 and J usage is TRBJ2-3; TRBD2 matches 7 bases. The CDR3 DNA reads as TGCGCCAGCTTAGCGGGTCAGGAGGCAGATACGCAGTATTTT. It specifies CASLAGQEADTQYF.